This T cell receptor (beta chain) appears in the sequencing data of a study of blood T cells in healthy people across ages. A remark on this clonotype: Its antigen is still unknown.

Then a second PCR, running about 6 to 11 cycles, was carried out with a sample-barcoded 5' primer and a J-beta primer mix. In TCRdb, the 5' RACE reads were re-called with MiXCR into one record per CDR3 protein. The data hold about 1,600,000 distinct CDR3 sequences, with about 40% observed a single time. The CDR3 has 14 amino acids. Unmatched junction bases numbered 7, after V lost 6 bases and J lost 3 bases. CDR1 is MNHNY and CDR2 is SVGAGI in the germline V gene (reference sequence). Overall study findings and caveats: Observed TCR beta diversity per million T cells went down as age went up. This fall followed a roughly linear course with age. Higher naive T cell percentage went strongly together with higher TCR beta diversity. In long-lived donors, naive CD4+ cell counts and diversity exceeded those of aged donors.

The chain recombines TRBV6-6 with TRBJ1-1; 7 positions agree with TRBD1. Sequenced: blood. This sequence was found in a woman in her late teens or twenties in good health. The CDR3 here is CASSFTGTDTEAFF. The CDR3 bases are TGTGCCAGCAGCTTCACCGGGACAGACACTGAAGCTTTCTTT.